The clone carrying this T cell receptor (beta chain) appeared once. This sample is part of a study of control samples from healthy donors and cancer patients. The table came from immunoSEQ multiplex PCR; TCRdb's copy has only in-frame clones and leaves some out. The profile shows roughly 130,000 clones, more than 70% of them singletons. The receptor was derived from a man aged 50 to 60 in good health. The specimen was blood.

The CDR3 reads CASSLGIVDEKLFF. The CDR3 nucleotides are TGTGCCAGCAGCCTGGGTATAGTAGATGAAAAACTGTTTTTT. This chain uses TRBV5-4 with TRBJ1-4; D is unresolved. CDR3 length: 14 residues. Trimming took 4 bases from V and 6 from J, leaving 13 bases between them. Germline CDR1 SGHNT, CDR2 YYREEE (reference sequence).